These T cell receptor beta chains were read from a single sample in a study of shared clonotypes between healthy human individuals. Profiled with immunoSEQ multiplex PCR; TCRdb holds only in-frame clones, not every one. The sample records 500,000 to 550,000 clones, around 96% being singletons. The specimen sequenced was naive CD4+ T cells sorted from blood. The receptors originated from a woman aged 25 to 45 in good health. Both conserved end residues are part of each CDR3. Fields, in order: D gene, V gene, J gene, clone size, CDR3 DNA, CDR3 protein. D genes are given only for firm matches. Clone size appears in some rows only: once, few, many, or a class for an expanded clone.

D: .
V: TRBV4-2
J: TRBJ2-7
size: .
DNA: TGTGCCAGCAGCCAAGTTTTCATCCGAGGCGTCTACGAGCAGTACTTC
CDR3: CASSQVFIRGVYEQYF

D: .
V: TRBV4-2
J: TRBJ2-2
size: .
DNA: TGTGCCAGCAGCCATCTAAGGGGAGGTACCGGGGAGCTGTTTTTT
CDR3: CASSHLRGGTGELFF

D: TRBD2
V: TRBV5-1
J: TRBJ2-7
size: .
DNA: TGCGCCAGCAGCTGGGGGACAGCGGGAGGGTCCTACGAGCAGTACTTC
CDR3: CASSWGTAGGSYEQYF

D: .
V: TRBV6-5
J: TRBJ2-1
size: .
DNA: TGTGCCAGCAGTTACTCTGGGGACACCCTCTACAATGAGCAGTTCTTC
CDR3: CASSYSGDTLYNEQFF

D: .
V: TRBV28
J: TRBJ2-2
size: .
DNA: TGTGCCAGCAGTTCGGGGGCTCCCGGGGAGCTGTTTTTT
CDR3: CASSSGAPGELFF

D: TRBD2
V: TRBV19
J: TRBJ2-7
size: once
DNA: TGTGCCAGTAGTATTAGCGGGTCTCAGTACGAGCAGTACTTC
CDR3: CASSISGSQYEQYF

D: .
V: TRBV7-7
J: TRBJ2-3
size: once
DNA: TGTGCCAGCAGCTTCCACAGCACAGATACGCAGTATTTT
CDR3: CASSFHSTDTQYF

D: .
V: TRBV20-1
J: TRBJ1-4
size: .
DNA: TGCAGTGCGAGGCAGGGGAAACTGTTTTTT
CDR3: CSARQGKLFF

D: TRBD1
V: TRBV2
J: TRBJ1-3
size: once
DNA: TGTGCCAGCAGAGGGGACAGTTCTGGAAACACCATATATTTT
CDR3: CASRGDSSGNTIYF

D: .
V: TRBV5-4
J: TRBJ2-1
size: .
DNA: TGTGCCAGCAGCAAGGGGGGGGCAACAGGTACAATGGAGCAGTTCTTC
CDR3: CASSKGGATGTMEQFF

D: TRBD1
V: TRBV28
J: TRBJ2-1
size: .
DNA: TGTGCCAGCAGTCCTCCCCCCGGACAGGGTGGGAATGAGCAGTTCTTC
CDR3: CASSPPPGQGGNEQFF

D: .
V: TRBV9
J: TRBJ1-1
size: .
DNA: TGTGCCAGCAGCGAGCTATGGGGATGGGACACTGAAGCTTTCTTT
CDR3: CASSELWGWDTEAFF

D: .
V: TRBV7-6
J: TRBJ1-1
size: .
DNA: TGTGCCAGCAGCTTAGTTCAGAGCCGGCGGTCTGAAGCTTTCTTT
CDR3: CASSLVQSRRSEAFF

D: .
V: TRBV25-1
J: TRBJ2-3
size: .
DNA: TGTGCCAGCAGTGAGGATCGGAGGGGGCTCACAGATACGCAGTATTTT
CDR3: CASSEDRRGLTDTQYF

D: .
V: TRBV10-3
J: TRBJ1-1
size: few
DNA: TGTGCCATCAGCGGAGGGAAGGAAGCTTTCTTT
CDR3: CAISGGKEAFF

D: .
V: TRBV6-1
J: TRBJ1-4
size: .
DNA: TGTGCCAGCAGTGTGGGACCGCGGGTTGAAAAACTGTTTTTT
CDR3: CASSVGPRVEKLFF

D: TRBD2
V: TRBV6-4
J: TRBJ2-7
size: .
DNA: TGTGCCAGCAGTGACTCCCCCCGACTAGCGGGGGCTACCTACGAGCAGTACTTC
CDR3: CASSDSPRLAGATYEQYF

D: .
V: TRBV6-6
J: TRBJ2-2
size: .
DNA: TGTGCCAGCAGTTCCGACGGGGTCCCCGGGGAGCTGTTTTTT
CDR3: CASSSDGVPGELFF

D: .
V: TRBV14
J: TRBJ2-7
size: once
DNA: TGTGCCAGCAGCCGTACCTACGAGCAGTACTTC
CDR3: CASSRTYEQYF

D: .
V: TRBV4-1
J: TRBJ2-7
size: .
DNA: TGCGCCAGCAGCTTCGAATGGGCTCGAGCTCAGTACTTC
CDR3: CASSFEWARAQYF

D: TRBD2
V: TRBV7-2
J: TRBJ2-7
size: .
DNA: TGTGCCAGCAGCACACTAGCGGGGGGCTTTCACGAGCAGTACTTC
CDR3: CASSTLAGGFHEQYF

D: TRBD1
V: TRBV6-1
J: TRBJ1-5
size: .
DNA: TGTGCCAGCAGTGGACAGGGGGGCAATCAGCCCCAGCATTTT
CDR3: CASSGQGGNQPQHF

D: .
V: TRBV11-3
J: TRBJ1-2
size: .
DNA: TGTGCCAGCAGCTTAAGGGGACGGAACTATGGCTACACCTTC
CDR3: CASSLRGRNYGYTF

D: .
V: TRBV29-1
J: TRBJ1-1
size: .
DNA: TGCAGCGTTGAACGGATGAACACTGAAGCTTTCTTT
CDR3: CSVERMNTEAFF

D: .
V: TRBV6-5
J: TRBJ1-2
size: .
DNA: TGTGCCAGCAGAAGGGACCTGTTTGGAGCTTATGGCTACACCTTC
CDR3: CASRRDLFGAYGYTF

D: .
V: TRBV19
J: TRBJ2-7
size: .
DNA: TGTGCCAGTAGTATTGGTGGGACGACCAGCTCCTACGAGCAGTACTTC
CDR3: CASSIGGTTSSYEQYF

D: TRBD1
V: TRBV5-6
J: TRBJ1-5
size: .
DNA: TGTGCCAGCAGCAAAAGACAGGGGGCGAATCAGCCCCAGCATTTT
CDR3: CASSKRQGANQPQHF

D: .
V: TRBV28
J: TRBJ1-6
size: once
DNA: TGTGCCAGCAGTCGCGGGATTTCCCCCTCACCCCTCCACTTT
CDR3: CASSRGISPSPLHF

D: TRBD1
V: TRBV5-1
J: TRBJ2-7
size: .
DNA: TGCGCCAGCAGCTGGGGCCCGGGACAGCTCTACGAGCAGTACTTC
CDR3: CASSWGPGQLYEQYF

D: TRBD2
V: TRBV5-3
J: TRBJ2-1
size: .
DNA: TGTGCCAGAAGCCCCGGACTAGCTAGGACCGATGAGCAGTTCTTC
CDR3: CARSPGLARTDEQFF

D: .
V: TRBV19
J: TRBJ1-5
size: .
DNA: TGTGCCAGTAGTATCGAGGTCCTGATGGAGCCCCAGCATTTT
CDR3: CASSIEVLMEPQHF

D: .
V: TRBV11-2
J: TRBJ2-4
size: .
DNA: TGTGCCAGCAGCCAATCAGGGACATTAGCCAAAAACATTCAGTACTTC
CDR3: CASSQSGTLAKNIQYF

D: TRBD2
V: TRBV5-8
J: TRBJ2-3
size: .
DNA: TGTGCCAGCAGCCGTAGCGGGCCCAGCACAGATACGCAGTATTTT
CDR3: CASSRSGPSTDTQYF

D: .
V: TRBV5-1
J: TRBJ1-4
size: .
DNA: TGCGCCAGCAGCTTGGTGGCAAGCACAACTAATGAAAAACTGTTTTTT
CDR3: CASSLVASTTNEKLFF

D: .
V: TRBV2
J: TRBJ1-5
size: .
DNA: TGTGCCAGCAGTGGGACACAAAATAGCAATCAGCCCCAGCATTTT
CDR3: CASSGTQNSNQPQHF

D: .
V: TRBV27
J: TRBJ2-2
size: once
DNA: TGTGCCAGCAGTCGGGGTATCGGGGAGCTGTTTTTT
CDR3: CASSRGIGELFF

D: .
V: TRBV18
J: TRBJ2-4
size: .
DNA: TGTGCCAGCTCACCACCATCCCTCGCCCGAAACATTCAGTACTTC
CDR3: CASSPPSLARNIQYF

D: .
V: TRBV28
J: TRBJ2-1
size: .
DNA: TGTGCCAGCAACCAGGGGAGCTCCTACAATGAGCAGTTCTTC
CDR3: CASNQGSSYNEQFF

D: TRBD1
V: TRBV19
J: TRBJ1-2
size: .
DNA: TGTGCCACCTTAAGTGGGGACAGAATCTATGGCTACACCTTC
CDR3: CATLSGDRIYGYTF

D: .
V: TRBV6-5
J: TRBJ2-1
size: .
DNA: TGTGCCAGCAGTGAGGGATACAATGAGCAGTTCTTC
CDR3: CASSEGYNEQFF

D: TRBD1
V: TRBV5-6
J: TRBJ1-2
size: .
DNA: TGTGCCAGCAGCTTCTGGGACAGGGGAGGTAAAGGCTACACCTTC
CDR3: CASSFWDRGGKGYTF

D: .
V: TRBV14
J: TRBJ2-2
size: .
DNA: TGTGCCAGCAGCCAAGATTTGAACACCGGGGAGCTGTTTTTT
CDR3: CASSQDLNTGELFF

D: .
V: TRBV15
J: TRBJ2-1
size: .
DNA: TGTGCCACCAGCAGAGAAGGAGAGTGGATTGTTGAGCAGTTCTTC
CDR3: CATSREGEWIVEQFF

D: .
V: TRBV2
J: TRBJ2-7
size: .
DNA: TGTGCCAGCAGTGACCCCACGGCACTTGCCTACGAGCAGTACTTC
CDR3: CASSDPTALAYEQYF

D: TRBD1
V: TRBV11-2
J: TRBJ2-5
size: .
DNA: TGTGCCAGCAGCGGACAGACAGGGGTCGGGACCCAGTACTTC
CDR3: CASSGQTGVGTQYF

D: TRBD2
V: TRBV30
J: TRBJ2-3
size: .
DNA: TGTGCCTGGAACAAACTAGCGGGGATCACAGATACGCAGTATTTT
CDR3: CAWNKLAGITDTQYF

D: .
V: TRBV27
J: TRBJ2-2
size: .
DNA: TGTGCCAGCAGTTCCGGGACAAACACCGGGGAGCTGTTTTTT
CDR3: CASSSGTNTGELFF

D: .
V: TRBV28
J: TRBJ2-7
size: .
DNA: TGTGCCAGCAGCCCGGAGTCCCCTGGGAGGGAGCAGTACTTC
CDR3: CASSPESPGREQYF